Listed below are T cell receptor beta chains from one sample, sequenced in a study of blood T cell repertoires in COVID-19. Measured with immunoSEQ multiplex PCR; TCRdb has only the in-frame clones, and not every one. The sample yields just over 150,000 clones, roughly 90% seen once. Sequences were obtained from PBMCs or T cells enriched from blood (not recorded which). Every receptor here comes from a woman between 45 and 65 years old who had recovered from COVID-19. The CDR3 runs from the conserved cysteine through the conserved F or W. A D gene is named only where the DNA matches it firmly. Clone size is given for some rows only: seen once, a few or many times, or a class if the clone is expanded.

D	V	size	J	CDR3	DNA
.	TRBV14	.	TRBJ1-1	CASSQPGTSEAFF	TGTGCCAGCAGCCAGCCCGGGACAAGTGAAGCTTTCTTT
.	TRBV19	.	TRBJ1-6	CVSSEGQSSSYNSPLHF	TGTGTCAGTAGTGAAGGACAGTCTAGCTCCTATAATTCACCCCTCCACTTT
TRBD1	TRBV10-3	.	TRBJ1-6	CAISDPGQGNSPLHF	TGTGCCATCAGTGACCCCGGACAGGGTAATTCACCCCTCCACTTT
TRBD1	TRBV18	.	TRBJ1-1	CASSPLRTGEGMNTEAFF	TGTGCCAGCTCACCACTACGGACAGGGGAGGGCATGAACACTGAAGCTTTCTTT
TRBD1	TRBV6-2/TRBV6-3	.	TRBJ1-1	CASSYYRGQVNTEAFF	TGTGCCAGCAGTTACTACAGGGGACAGGTGAACACTGAAGCTTTCTTT
TRBD1	TRBV5-4	.	TRBJ2-7	CASSSQGARYEQYF	TGTGCCAGCAGTTCCCAGGGGGCGCGGTACGAGCAGTACTTC
.	TRBV2	.	TRBJ2-3	CASSEEAGGTDTQYF	TGTGCCAGCAGTGAGGAAGCGGGTGGCACAGATACGCAGTATTTT
TRBD1	TRBV6-5	.	TRBJ2-2	CASSYGTGVTGELFF	TGTGCCAGCAGTTACGGGACAGGGGTCACCGGGGAGCTGTTTTTT
.	TRBV5-4	.	TRBJ2-1	CASSLERESYNEQFF	TGTGCCAGCAGCTTGGAAAGGGAGTCCTACAATGAGCAGTTCTTC
.	TRBV19	once	TRBJ1-1	CASSIHQGTEAFF	TGTGCCAGTAGTATACACCAGGGAACTGAAGCTTTCTTT
TRBD1	TRBV3-1/TRBV3-2	.	TRBJ2-1	CASSRGTVNNEQFF	TGTGCCAGCAGCCGGGGGACAGTTAACAATGAGCAGTTCTTC
TRBD1	TRBV18	.	TRBJ1-5	CASSPQGQLYSNQPQHF	TGTGCCAGCTCACCACAGGGACAGCTTTATAGCAATCAGCCCCAGCATTTT
.	TRBV2	once	TRBJ1-4	CASSEGAREKLFF	TGTGCCAGCAGTGAGGGCGCGCGTGAAAAACTGTTTTTT
.	TRBV4-2	few	TRBJ1-4	CASSQGGSGVKLFF	TGTGCCAGCAGCCAAGGGGGGTCGGGGGTAAAACTGTTTTTT
TRBD1	TRBV4-2	few	TRBJ1-5	CASSQGGQADQPQHF	TGTGCCAGCAGCCAGGGGGGACAGGCCGATCAGCCCCAGCATTTT
TRBD1	TRBV5-4	.	TRBJ1-2	CASSSGDRGYYGYTF	TGTGCCAGCAGCTCCGGGGACAGGGGGTACTATGGCTACACCTTC
.	TRBV6-6	.	TRBJ2-7	CASSYRRNEQYF	TGTGCCAGCAGTTACCGGAGGAACGAGCAGTACTTC
.	TRBV4-1	.	TRBJ1-1	CASSQQTANTEAFF	TGCGCCAGCAGCCAACAAACAGCGAACACTGAAGCTTTCTTT
.	TRBV7-9	.	TRBJ2-2	CASSSRFNTGELFF	TGTGCCAGCAGCTCCCGTTTCAACACCGGGGAGCTGTTTTTT
.	TRBV10-3	.	TRBJ2-5	CAISVGQETQYF	TGTGCCATCAGTGTCGGTCAAGAGACCCAGTACTTC
TRBD1	TRBV4-2	.	TRBJ1-2	CASSQDRGNLYGYTF	TGTGCCAGCAGCCAGGACAGGGGCAACCTTTATGGCTACACCTTC
TRBD1	TRBV7-9	once	TRBJ1-1	CASSLQTGKTEAFF	TGTGCCAGCAGCTTGCAGACAGGGAAAACTGAAGCTTTCTTT
TRBD2	TRBV11-2	.	TRBJ2-1	CASIRGGGEQFF	TGTGCCAGCATCCGGGGGGGAGGCGAGCAGTTCTTC
TRBD1	TRBV2	once	TRBJ1-2	CASSEQGGTASYGYTF	TGTGCCAGCAGTGAACAGGGTGGGACAGCCTCCTATGGCTACACCTTC
TRBD2	TRBV7-8	.	TRBJ2-3	CASSFQSAGGRTDTQYF	TGTGCCAGCAGCTTCCAAAGTGCGGGGGGGCGCACAGATACGCAGTATTTT
.	TRBV9	.	TRBJ1-1	CASSESGVAAEAFF	TGTGCCAGCAGCGAATCAGGGGTTGCGGCTGAAGCTTTCTTT
.	TRBV7-8	.	TRBJ1-5	CASSSNREGRQPQHF	TGTGCCAGCAGCTCAAACAGGGAAGGCCGTCAGCCCCAGCATTTT
.	TRBV5-1	.	TRBJ2-5	CASSTGPQETQYF	TGCGCCAGCAGCACAGGGCCCCAAGAGACCCAGTACTTC
.	TRBV7-2	.	TRBJ1-3	CASSLGLSGNTIYF	TGTGCCAGCAGCTTAGGCCTATCTGGAAACACCATATATTTT
TRBD1	TRBV7-9	.	TRBJ1-4	CASRLRDREKLFF	TGTGCCAGCAGGTTGCGGGACAGGGAAAAACTGTTTTTT
TRBD2	TRBV11-2	.	TRBJ2-7	CASSLVGLAGEYEQYF	TGTGCCAGCAGCTTAGTGGGGCTAGCGGGGGAGTACGAGCAGTACTTC
.	TRBV7-2	once	TRBJ1-2	CASSLDSYGYTF	TGTGCCAGCAGCCTTGACAGCTATGGCTACACCTTC
TRBD1	TRBV11-2	.	TRBJ1-1	CASSLMTGTEAFF	TGTGCCAGCAGCTTAATGACAGGGACTGAAGCTTTCTTT
TRBD1	TRBV23-1	once	TRBJ1-1	CASSPWTGHEAFF	TGCGCCAGCAGCCCCTGGACAGGCCATGAAGCTTTCTTT
TRBD1	TRBV10-1	.	TRBJ2-7	CASSAIGDRETYEQYF	TGCGCCAGCAGTGCAATAGGGGACAGAGAGACGTACGAGCAGTACTTC
TRBD1	TRBV7-8	.	TRBJ1-2	CASSLMRDRVPYGYTF	TGTGCCAGCAGCTTAATGCGGGACAGGGTCCCTTACGGCTACACCTTC
TRBD1	TRBV4-2	.	TRBJ1-2	CASSQEKGAVYGYTF	TGTGCCAGCAGCCAAGAAAAGGGGGCCGTATATGGCTACACCTTC
TRBD1	TRBV27	few	TRBJ2-7	CASSNRGPWGEQYF	TGTGCCAGCAGCAACAGGGGGCCATGGGGCGAGCAGTACTTC
.	TRBV7-8	.	TRBJ1-5	CASSLRGNQPQHF	TGTGCCAGCAGCTTGAGGGGGAATCAGCCCCAGCATTTT
.	TRBV12-5	.	TRBJ1-4	CASGLESGINEKLFF	TGTGCTAGTGGTTTGGAATCAGGGATAAATGAAAAACTGTTTTTT
.	TRBV6-1	once	TRBJ1-5	CASSEVALSNQPQHF	TGTGCCAGCAGTGAAGTAGCGCTTAGCAATCAGCCCCAGCATTTT